This T cell receptor beta chain appears in the sequencing data of a study of T cell changes during pregnancy in multiple sclerosis. From germline, CDR1 is MNHNS and CDR2 SASEGT. After removal of 4 bases from V and 4 bases from J, the junction contained 5 bases not matched to a gene. The CDR3 has 15 residues. Sequencing used immunoSEQ multiplex PCR; TCRdb keeps in-frame clones, though not all of them. Found here are more than 90,000 clones, around nine tenths of them singletons; the top ten hold 1.5%. This chain connects TRBV6-1 to TRBJ1-4; 8 bases agree with TRBD1. This receptor was taken from a female donor with multiple sclerosis, enrolled in a pregnancy study. Material: peripheral blood, obtained in the third trimester of pregnancy. This CDR3 is CASSADRVRNEKLFF. DNA of the CDR3: TGTGCCAGCAGTGCGGACAGGGTCCGTAATGAAAAACTGTTTTTT.